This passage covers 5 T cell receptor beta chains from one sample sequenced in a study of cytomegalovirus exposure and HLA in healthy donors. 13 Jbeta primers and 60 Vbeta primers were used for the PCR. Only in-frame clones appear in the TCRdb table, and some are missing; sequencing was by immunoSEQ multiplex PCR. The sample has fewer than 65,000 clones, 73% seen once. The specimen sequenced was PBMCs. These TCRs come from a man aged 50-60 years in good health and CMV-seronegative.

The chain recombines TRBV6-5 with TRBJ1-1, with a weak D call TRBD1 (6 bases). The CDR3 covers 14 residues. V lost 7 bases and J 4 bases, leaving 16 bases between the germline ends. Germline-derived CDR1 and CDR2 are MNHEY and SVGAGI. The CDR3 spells CASNKGRGGTEAFF. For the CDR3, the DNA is TGTGCCAGCAATAAGGGCAGGGGCGGCACTGAAGCTTTCTTT.

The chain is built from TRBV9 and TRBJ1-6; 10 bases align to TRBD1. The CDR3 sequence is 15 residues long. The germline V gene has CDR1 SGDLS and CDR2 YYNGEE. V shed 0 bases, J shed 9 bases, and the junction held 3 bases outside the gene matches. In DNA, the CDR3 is TGTGCCAGCAGCGTAGCCGGGACAGGGGTTTCACCCCTCCACTTT. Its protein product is CASSVAGTGVSPLHF.

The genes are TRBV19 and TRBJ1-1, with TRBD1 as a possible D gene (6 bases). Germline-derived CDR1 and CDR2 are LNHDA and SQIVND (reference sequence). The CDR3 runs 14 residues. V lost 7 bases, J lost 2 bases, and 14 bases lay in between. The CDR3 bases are TGTGCCAGTACAGGAAACAGGGCCAACACTGAAGCTTTCTTT. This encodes CASTGNRANTEAFF.

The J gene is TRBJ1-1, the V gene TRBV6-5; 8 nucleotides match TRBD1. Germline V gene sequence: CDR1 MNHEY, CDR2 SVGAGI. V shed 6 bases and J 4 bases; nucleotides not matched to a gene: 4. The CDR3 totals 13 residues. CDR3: CASRPRGRTEAFF. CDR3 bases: TGTGCCAGCAGGCCCAGGGGGCGCACTGAAGCTTTCTTT.

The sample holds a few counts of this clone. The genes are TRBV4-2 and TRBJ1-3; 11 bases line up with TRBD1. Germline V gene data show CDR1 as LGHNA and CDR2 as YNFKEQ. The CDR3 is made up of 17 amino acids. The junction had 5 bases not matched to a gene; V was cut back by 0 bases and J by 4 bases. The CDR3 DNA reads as TGTGCCAGCAGCCAAGAAGGGACAGGGGGGTCGGGAAACACCATATATTTT. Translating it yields CASSQEGTGGSGNTIYF.